This TCR beta chain was recovered during a study of cytomegalovirus exposure and HLA in healthy donors. Study background: Earlier findings included roughly 120 million unique TCR beta sequences obtained from roughly 200 million T cells. Overall study results and limits: Later analysis indicated greater clonal expansion among HLA-associated TCR beta chains than among equally common other chains. Reportedly, diagnosis of cytomegalovirus status by the classifier showed high specificity and sensitivity.

Trimming shortened V by 1 base and J by 2 bases, and 13 bases separated the two germline ends. Germline V lookup: CDR1 SGHDT, CDR2 YYEEEE. CDR3 length: 15 amino acids. Comments on this clone: The antigen is not known.

Both 60 Vbeta primers and 13 Jbeta primers went into the PCR. In the original processing: Around 10 million shared chains were among approximately 80 million unique TCR beta chains counted in a later analysis. Libraries were prepared by immunoSEQ multiplex PCR; TCRdb keeps only in-frame clonotypes and omits some of them. The V and J calls and clone size were taken over from that table, and D and trimming were inferred from the DNA. Altogether some 200,000 clones are present, 75% to 90% being singletons, with the ten largest covering roughly 0.71%. The chain uses TRBV5-6 and TRBJ2-7; a weak D match, TRBD1 (6 bases). The sequenced material came from PBMCs. This receptor was identified in a boy aged 2-9 years in good health and CMV-seronegative. The CDR3 nucleotides are TGTGCCAGCAGCTTGTTGGGAACAGGGACCTACGAGCAGTACTTC. Its protein is CASSLLGTGTYEQYF.